This TCR beta chain was observed in a study of T-cell memory formation after mild COVID-19. This clonotype came up a few times. Antigen specificity is unknown. Study results and caveats: Pre-infection memory already had some responding clones, implying cross-reactive memory joined.

The CDR3 consists of 13 residues. Deletions cut 6 bases from V and 5 bases from J, with 13 bases between. CDR1 MNHNY and CDR2 SVGAGI come from the germline V gene (reference sequence). Constant-segment primers were used for 5'RACE, and the resulting TCR alpha and TCR beta cDNA libraries carried sample barcodes and UMIs. Each CDR3 protein is one row after TCRdb ran MiXCR on the 5' RACE reads. The sample lists 70,000 to 95,000 distinct CDR3 sequences; over 10% were seen once. The chain has TRBV6-6 and TRBJ1-2, with D possibly TRBD1 on 5 matching bases. This TCR was sampled from a man between 18 and 35 years old who had mild COVID-19 (a few samples of this study predate the infection). Cell type and time point are not known. The sequenced sample was PBMCs or a T cell subset sorted from them (not recorded which). CDR3 nucleotide sequence: TGTGCCAGCAGGGCCGGGACCGTTTATGGCTACACCTTC. As protein: CASRAGTVYGYTF.